This record covers a single T cell receptor beta chain. Its antigen is not known. CDR3 length: 14 residues. The V and J ends lost 1 base and 5 bases respectively, with 12 bases between them. Germline CDR1 and CDR2: SGHTA and FQGNSA. The data were obtained in a study of T cell repertoires in cytomegalovirus infection. In the study overall: Matching HLA type, along with CMV infection, was indicated by public TCR beta signatures.

TCRdb analysed the reads with MiXCR anew, one entry per CDR3 protein. The sample shows 400,000 or so distinct CDR3 sequences, 15% to 20% of them seen only once. Findings and caveats of the study: In two of eight donors, the top clonotype was HLA-C-restricted CMV-specific. Cumulative frequency of public TCR beta families picked out carriers of CMV plus the relevant HLA.

This sequence joins TRBV7-2 and TRBJ2-7; the D gene is possibly TRBD2 (5 bases). Sequenced sample: PBMCs. The clonotype originates from a human donor in good health (CMV status not recorded). Some clones in this sample may be carry-over from other donors' samples. This chain's CDR3 is CASSLVFGEDEQYF. The CDR3 DNA is TGTGCCAGCAGCTTAGTTTTCGGGGAAGACGAGCAGTACTTC.